The clone carrying this T cell receptor (beta chain) was seen repeatedly, ten times or more. The entry originates in a study of regulatory T cells in long-lasting Graves disease. Study in general: Antithyroid drugs had been taken by newly diagnosed Graves' patients for under 3 months.

CDR3 regions were amplified by Arm-PCR using iRepertoire HTBI primers to build TCR beta libraries. Each CDR3 protein gets one entry after TCRdb re-called the multiplex PCR reads with MiXCR. The sample includes about 540,000 distinct CDR3 sequences, roughly 14% of them seen just once. Time point reported: newly diagnosed GD, antithyroid drugs for less than 3 months. With RNA extracted from PBMCs as input, the TCR library was made. Germline V lookup: CDR1 SGHAT, CDR2 FQNNGV. The CDR3 runs to 12 residues. V was pared by 0 bases and J by 7 bases, with 6 bases between. These data also featured in a second study, about T cells in Graves' hyperthyroidism and ophthalmopathy.

The sequencing here drew on peripheral blood mononuclear cells (PBMCs), taken at new diagnosis, from a patient treated with antithyroid drugs. The gene calls are TRBV11-2 and TRBJ1-1; D gene unclear. The receptor comes from a man aged 25-45 years with Graves disease. The DNA of the CDR3 is TGTGCCAGCAGCTTAGAGGGAATTGAAGCTTTCTTT. It translates to CASSLEGIEAFF.